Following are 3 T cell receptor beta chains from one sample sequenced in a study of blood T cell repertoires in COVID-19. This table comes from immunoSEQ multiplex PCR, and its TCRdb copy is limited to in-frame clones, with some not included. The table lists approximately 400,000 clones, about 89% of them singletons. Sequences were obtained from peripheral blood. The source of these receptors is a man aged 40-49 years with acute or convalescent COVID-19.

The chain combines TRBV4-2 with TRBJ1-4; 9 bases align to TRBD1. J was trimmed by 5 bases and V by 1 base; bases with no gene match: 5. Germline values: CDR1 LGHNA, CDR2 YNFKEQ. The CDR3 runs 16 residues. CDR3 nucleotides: TGTGCCAGCAGCCAAGGACGGGGACAGGGAAATGAAAAACTGTTTTTT. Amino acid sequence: CASSQGRGQGNEKLFF.

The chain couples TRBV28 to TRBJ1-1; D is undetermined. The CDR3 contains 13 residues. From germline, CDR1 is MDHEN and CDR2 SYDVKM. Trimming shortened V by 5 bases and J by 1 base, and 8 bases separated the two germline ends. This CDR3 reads CASSLDWNTEAFF. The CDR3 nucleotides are TGTGCCAGCAGTCTCGACTGGAACACTGAAGCTTTCTTT.

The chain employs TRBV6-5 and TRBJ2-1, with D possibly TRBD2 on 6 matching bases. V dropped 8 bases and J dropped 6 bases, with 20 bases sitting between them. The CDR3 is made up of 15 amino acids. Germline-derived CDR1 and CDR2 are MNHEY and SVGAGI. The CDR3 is CASARGTSTANEQFF. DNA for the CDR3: TGTGCCAGCGCACGAGGGACTTCCACAGCCAATGAGCAGTTCTTC.